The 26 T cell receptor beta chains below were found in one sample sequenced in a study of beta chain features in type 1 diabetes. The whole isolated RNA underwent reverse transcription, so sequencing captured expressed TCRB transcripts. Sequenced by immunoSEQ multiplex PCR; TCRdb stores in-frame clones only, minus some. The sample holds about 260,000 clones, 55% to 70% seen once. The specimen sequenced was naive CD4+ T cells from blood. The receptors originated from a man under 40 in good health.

Here the CDR3 reads CSVATSGETQYF. CDR3 DNA sequence: TGCAGCGTTGCCACCTCCGGGGAGACCCAGTACTTC. The rearrangement uses TRBV29-1 and TRBJ2-5; D ambiguous. V gave up 4 bases and J gave up 5 bases, with 11 bases separating them. CDR3 length equals 12 residues. CDR1 and CDR2 from the germline V gene are SQVTM and ANQGSEA.

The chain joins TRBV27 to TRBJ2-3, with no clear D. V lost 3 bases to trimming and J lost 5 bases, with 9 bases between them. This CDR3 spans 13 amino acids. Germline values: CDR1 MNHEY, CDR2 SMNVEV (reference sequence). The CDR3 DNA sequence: TGTGCCAGCAGTTTCGGATTCCTAGATACGCAGTATTTT. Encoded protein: CASSFGFLDTQYF.

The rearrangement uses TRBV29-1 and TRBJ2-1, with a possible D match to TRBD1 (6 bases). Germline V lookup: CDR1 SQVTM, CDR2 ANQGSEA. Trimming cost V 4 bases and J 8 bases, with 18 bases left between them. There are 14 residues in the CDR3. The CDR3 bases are TGCAGCGTTGCGGCAGGGGCCCACTTCGATGAGCAGTTCTTC. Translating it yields CSVAAGAHFDEQFF.

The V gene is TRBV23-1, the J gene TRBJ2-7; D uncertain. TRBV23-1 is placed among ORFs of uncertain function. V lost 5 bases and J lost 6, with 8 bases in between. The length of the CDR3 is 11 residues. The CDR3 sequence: CASSIKAEQYF. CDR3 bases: TGCGCCAGCAGTATCAAGGCCGAGCAGTACTTC.

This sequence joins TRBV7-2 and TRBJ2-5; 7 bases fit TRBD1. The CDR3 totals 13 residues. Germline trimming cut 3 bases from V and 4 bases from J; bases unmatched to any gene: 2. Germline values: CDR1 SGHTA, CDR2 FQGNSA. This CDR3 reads CASSFYRGETQYF. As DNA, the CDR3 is TGTGCCAGCAGCTTCTACAGGGGAGAGACCCAGTACTTC.

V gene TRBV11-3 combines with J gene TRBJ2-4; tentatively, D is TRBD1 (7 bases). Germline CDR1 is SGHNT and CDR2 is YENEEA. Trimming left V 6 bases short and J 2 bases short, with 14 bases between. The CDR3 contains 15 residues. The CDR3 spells CASSRQGGTKNIQYF. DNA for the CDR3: TGTGCCAGCAGTCGACAGGGCGGGACCAAAAACATTCAGTACTTC.

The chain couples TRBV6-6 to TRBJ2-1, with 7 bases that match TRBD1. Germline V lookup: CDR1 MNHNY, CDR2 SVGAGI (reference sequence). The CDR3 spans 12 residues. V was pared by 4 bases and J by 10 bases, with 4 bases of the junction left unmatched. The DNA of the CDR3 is TGTGCCAGCAGTTTAACAGGGGACGAGCAGTTCTTC. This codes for CASSLTGDEQFF.

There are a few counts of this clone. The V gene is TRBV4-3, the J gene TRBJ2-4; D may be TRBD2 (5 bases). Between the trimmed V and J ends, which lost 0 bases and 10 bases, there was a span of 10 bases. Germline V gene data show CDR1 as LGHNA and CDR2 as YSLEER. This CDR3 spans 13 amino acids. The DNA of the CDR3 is TGCGCCAGCAGCCAAGATCTCGGGGAAATTCAGTACTTC. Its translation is CASSQDLGEIQYF.

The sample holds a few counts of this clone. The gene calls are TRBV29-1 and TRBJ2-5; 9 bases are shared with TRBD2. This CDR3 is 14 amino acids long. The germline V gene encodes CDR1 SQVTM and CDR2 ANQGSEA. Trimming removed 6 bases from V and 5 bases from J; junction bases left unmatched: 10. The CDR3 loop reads CSVAVAGVAETQYF. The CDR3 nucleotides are TGCAGCGTGGCAGTAGCGGGAGTGGCGGAGACCCAGTACTTC.

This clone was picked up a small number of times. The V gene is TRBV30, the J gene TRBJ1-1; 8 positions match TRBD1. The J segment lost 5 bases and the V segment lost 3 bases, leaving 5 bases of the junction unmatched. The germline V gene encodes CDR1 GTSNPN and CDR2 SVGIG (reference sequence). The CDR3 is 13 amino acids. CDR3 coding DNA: TGTGCCTGGAGCCGACAGGGGATGACTGAAGCTTTCTTT. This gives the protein CAWSRQGMTEAFF.

The CDR3 sequence is CAWSGRSGTGSEAFF. CDR3 bases: TGTGCCTGGAGTGGCCGATCCGGGACAGGGTCTGAAGCTTTCTTT. The chain recombines TRBV30 with TRBJ1-1, with 9 bases aligning to TRBD1. Germline V lookup: CDR1 GTSNPN, CDR2 SVGIG (reference sequence). The CDR3 loop spans 15 amino acids. V was pared by 1 base and J by 6 bases, with 9 bases of the junction left unmatched.

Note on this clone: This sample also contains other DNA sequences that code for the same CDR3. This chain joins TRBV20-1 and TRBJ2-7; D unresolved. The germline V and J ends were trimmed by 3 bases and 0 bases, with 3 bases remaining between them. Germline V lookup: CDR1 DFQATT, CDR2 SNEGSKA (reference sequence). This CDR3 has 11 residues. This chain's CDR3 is CSASDSYEQYF. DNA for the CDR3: TGCAGTGCTAGTGACTCCTACGAGCAGTACTTC.

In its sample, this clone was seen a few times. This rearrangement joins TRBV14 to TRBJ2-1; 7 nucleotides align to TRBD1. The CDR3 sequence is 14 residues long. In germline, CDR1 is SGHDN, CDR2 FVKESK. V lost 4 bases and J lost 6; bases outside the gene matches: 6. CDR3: CASSRDSLRNEQFF. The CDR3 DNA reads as TGTGCCAGCAGCCGGGACAGTCTACGCAATGAGCAGTTCTTC. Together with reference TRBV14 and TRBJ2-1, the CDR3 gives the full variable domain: EAGVTQFPSHSVIEKGQTVTLRCDPISGHDNLYWYRRVMGKEIKFLLHFVKESKQDESGMPNNRFLAERTGGTYSTLKVQPAELEDSGVYFCASSRDSLRNEQFFGPGTRLTVL.

The CDR3 loop is CASSLVSAKQYF. DNA of the CDR3: TGCGCCAGCAGCTTGGTATCGGCGAAGCAGTACTTC. V gene TRBV5-1 combines with J gene TRBJ2-7; the D is unclear. Germline CDR1 and CDR2: SGHRS and YFSETQ. V lost 0 bases, J lost 8 bases, and 9 bases lay in between. The CDR3 loop spans 12 amino acids.

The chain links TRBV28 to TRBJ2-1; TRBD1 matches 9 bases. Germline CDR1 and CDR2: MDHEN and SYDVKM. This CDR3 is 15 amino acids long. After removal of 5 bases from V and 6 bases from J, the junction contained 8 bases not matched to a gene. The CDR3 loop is CASSPLGTGRNEQFF. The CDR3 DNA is TGTGCCAGCAGTCCCCTGGGGACAGGGCGCAATGAGCAGTTCTTC.

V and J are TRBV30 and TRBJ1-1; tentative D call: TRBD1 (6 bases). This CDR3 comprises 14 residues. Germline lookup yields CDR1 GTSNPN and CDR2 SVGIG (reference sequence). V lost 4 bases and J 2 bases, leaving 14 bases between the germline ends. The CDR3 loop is CAWNLGGSNTEAFF. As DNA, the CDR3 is TGTGCCTGGAATCTTGGGGGCTCAAACACTGAAGCTTTCTTT.

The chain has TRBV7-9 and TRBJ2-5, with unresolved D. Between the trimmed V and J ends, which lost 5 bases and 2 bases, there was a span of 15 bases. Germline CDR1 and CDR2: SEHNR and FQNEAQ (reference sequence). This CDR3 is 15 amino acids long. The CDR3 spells CASSPIPGSQETQYF. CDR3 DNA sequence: TGTGCCAGCAGCCCTATTCCAGGCAGTCAAGAGACCCAGTACTTC.

The CDR3 region has the DNA TGTGCCTGGAGTGGGAAGGGTGCCGGCTACACCTTC. This translates into CAWSGKGAGYTF. V usage is TRBV30 and J usage is TRBJ1-2; no firm D call. The CDR3 sequence is 12 residues long. Germline V gene data show CDR1 as GTSNPN and CDR2 as SVGIG (reference sequence). The V gene lost 1 base and the J gene lost 8 bases, with 11 bases spanning the gap.

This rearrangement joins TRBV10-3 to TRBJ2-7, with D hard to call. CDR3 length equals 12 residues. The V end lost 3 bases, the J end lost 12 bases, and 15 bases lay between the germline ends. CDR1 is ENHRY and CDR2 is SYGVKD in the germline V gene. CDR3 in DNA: TGTGCCATCAGTGAAGATAGACGGACGGCGTACTTC. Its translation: CAISEDRRTAYF.

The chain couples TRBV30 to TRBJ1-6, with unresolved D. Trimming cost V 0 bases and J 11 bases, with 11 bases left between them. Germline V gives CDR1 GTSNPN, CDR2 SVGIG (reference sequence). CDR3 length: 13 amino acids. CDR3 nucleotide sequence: TGTGCCTGGAGTGTACCCCTGACTACACCCCTCCACTTT. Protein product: CAWSVPLTTPLHF. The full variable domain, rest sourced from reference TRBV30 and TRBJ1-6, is SQTIHQWPATLVQPVGSPLSLECTVEGTSNPNLYWYRQAAGRGLQLLFYSVGIGQISSEVPQNLSASRPQDRQFILSSKKLLLSDSGFYLCAWSVPLTTPLHFGNGTRLTVT.

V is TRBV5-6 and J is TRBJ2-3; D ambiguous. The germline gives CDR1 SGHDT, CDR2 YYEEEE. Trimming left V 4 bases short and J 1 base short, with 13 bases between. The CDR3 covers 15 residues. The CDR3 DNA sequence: TGTGCCAGCAGCATTGTAGGAGTGGGCACAGATACGCAGTATTTT. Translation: CASSIVGVGTDTQYF.

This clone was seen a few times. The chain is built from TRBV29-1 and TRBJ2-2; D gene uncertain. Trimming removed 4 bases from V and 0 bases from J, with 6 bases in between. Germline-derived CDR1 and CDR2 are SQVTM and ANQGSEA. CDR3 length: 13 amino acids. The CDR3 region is CSVASTNTGELFF. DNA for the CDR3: TGCAGCGTTGCTTCGACGAACACCGGGGAGCTGTTTTTT.

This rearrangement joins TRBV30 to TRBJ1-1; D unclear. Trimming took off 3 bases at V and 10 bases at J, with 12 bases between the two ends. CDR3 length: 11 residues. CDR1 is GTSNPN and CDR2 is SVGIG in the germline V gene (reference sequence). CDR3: CAWSPREGAFF. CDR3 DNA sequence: TGTGCCTGGAGCCCCCGGGAGGGAGCTTTCTTT.

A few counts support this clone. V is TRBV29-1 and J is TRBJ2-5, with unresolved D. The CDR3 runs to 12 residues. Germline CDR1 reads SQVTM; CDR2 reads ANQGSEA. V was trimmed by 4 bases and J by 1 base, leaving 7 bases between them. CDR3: CSVVASQETQYF. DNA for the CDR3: TGCAGCGTTGTTGCCAGCCAAGAGACCCAGTACTTC. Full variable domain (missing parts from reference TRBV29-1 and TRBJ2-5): SAVISQKPSRDICQRGTSLTIQCQVDSQVTMMFWYRQQPGQSLTLIATANQGSEATYESGFVIDKFPISRPNLTFSTLTVSNMSPEDSSIYLCSVVASQETQYFGPGTRLLVL.

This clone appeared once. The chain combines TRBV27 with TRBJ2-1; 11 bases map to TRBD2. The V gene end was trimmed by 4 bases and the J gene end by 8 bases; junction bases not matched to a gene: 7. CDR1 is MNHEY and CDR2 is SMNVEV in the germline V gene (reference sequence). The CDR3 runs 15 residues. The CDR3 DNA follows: TGTGCCAGCAGTTCTAGCGGGGGGCCGATAGATGAGCAGTTCTTC. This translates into CASSSSGGPIDEQFF.

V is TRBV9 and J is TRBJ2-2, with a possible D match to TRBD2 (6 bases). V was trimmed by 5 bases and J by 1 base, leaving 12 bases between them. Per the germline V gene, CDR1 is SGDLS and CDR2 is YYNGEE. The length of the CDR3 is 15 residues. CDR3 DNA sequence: TGTGCCAGCAGGTCCGGGAGCCTGAACACCGGGGAGCTGTTTTTT. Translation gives CASRSGSLNTGELFF.